These 19 T cell receptor beta chains were all obtained from the same sample, sequenced in a study of blood T cell repertoires in COVID-19. TCRdb's table, derived via immunoSEQ multiplex PCR, lists solely in-frame clones and lacks some. Of 25,000 to 30,000 clones listed, approximately 84% are singletons. The specimen sequenced was peripheral blood. These receptors were taken from a woman aged 55-75 years with acute or convalescent COVID-19.

This rearrangement joins TRBV18 to TRBJ1-2; 8 nucleotides match TRBD1. The germline gives CDR1 KGHSH, CDR2 LQKENI. With 5 bases clipped from V and 8 bases from J, the junction kept 13 bases outside the gene matches. The CDR3 loop spans 15 amino acids. CDR3 sequence: CASSKDREGLGGYTF. CDR3 nucleotide sequence: TGTGCCAGCTCAAAGGACAGGGAGGGACTCGGAGGCTACACCTTC.

The chain employs TRBV7-8 and TRBJ1-5; possible D gene TRBD1, 6 bases. The V end lost 4 bases, the J end lost 6 bases, and 19 bases lay between the germline ends. Germline CDR1 SGHVS, CDR2 FQNEAQ. This CDR3 contains 16 residues. CDR3 amino acids: CASSYVGGARAQPQHF. The DNA for the CDR3 is TGTGCCAGCAGCTACGTGGGGGGGGCGCGGGCTCAGCCCCAGCATTTT.

The V gene is TRBV19, the J gene TRBJ2-4; TRBD2 matches 7 bases. Germline V gene lookup returns CDR1 LNHDA and CDR2 SQIVND (reference sequence). The CDR3 sequence is 14 residues long. V lost 6 bases, J lost 0 bases, and 2 bases stayed unmatched. The CDR3 coding sequence is TGTGCCAGTAGGGGGGGGTCAGCCAAAAACATTCAGTACTTC. This gives the protein CASRGGSAKNIQYF. Full variable domain (outside the CDR3, taken from reference TRBV19 and TRBJ2-4): DGGITQSPKYLFRKEGQNVTLSCEQNLNHDAMYWYRQDPGQGLRLIYYSQIVNDFQKGDIAEGYSVSREKKESFPLTVTSAQKNPTAFYLCASRGGSAKNIQYFGAGTRLSVL.

The chain links TRBV28 to TRBJ1-1; D perhaps matches TRBD1 (5 bases). This CDR3 region has 15 residues. Trimming took off 3 bases at V and 4 bases at J, with 15 bases between the two ends. Germline CDR1 MDHEN, CDR2 SYDVKM. The chain's CDR3 is CASSFWTGGTTEAFF. The CDR3 nucleotides read TGTGCCAGCAGTTTTTGGACCGGCGGGACCACTGAAGCTTTCTTT.

This chain connects TRBV20-1 to TRBJ2-7; no clear D. The CDR3 is made up of 11 amino acids. The V gene's germline CDR1 is DFQATT and CDR2 SNEGSKA (reference sequence). Trimming shortened V by 5 bases and J by 2 bases, and 7 bases separated the two germline ends. The chain's CDR3 is CSARSTYEQYF. As DNA, the CDR3 is TGCAGTGCTCGGAGCACCTACGAGCAGTACTTC.

The chain combines TRBV10-3 with TRBJ1-5; no reliable D call. Trimming pared 2 bases from V and 0 bases from J, leaving 5 bases between. Germline CDR1 is ENHRY and CDR2 is SYGVKD. This CDR3 is built from 14 residues. CDR3 sequence (DNA): TGTGCCATCAGTGAGGGCCTTAGCAATCAGCCCCAGCATTTT. This translates into CAISEGLSNQPQHF.

This chain uses TRBV11-2 with TRBJ2-3, with 7 positions matching TRBD1. The V segment lost 6 bases and the J segment 2 bases; nucleotides outside the gene matches: 5. Germline values: CDR1 SGHAT, CDR2 FQNNGV. This CDR3 region has 14 residues. The CDR3 nucleotides are TGTGCCAGCAGGGGACAGCGGCCCACAGATACGCAGTATTTT. It yields the protein CASRGQRPTDTQYF.

The rearrangement uses TRBV7-8 and TRBJ1-1; 7 positions match TRBD1. The CDR3 consists of 15 residues. Trimming took 4 bases from V and 4 from J; bases not matched to a gene: 9. From germline, CDR1 is SGHVS and CDR2 FQNEAQ. The CDR3 here is CASSSERGQGTEAFF. DNA for the CDR3: TGTGCCAGCAGCTCCGAAAGGGGGCAGGGCACTGAAGCTTTCTTT.

V and J are TRBV3-1 (or the pseudogene TRBV3-2) and TRBJ1-6; 7 bases fit TRBD1. Germline V gives CDR1 LGHDT, CDR2 YNNKEL (reference sequence). V shed 6 bases and J 4 bases; nucleotides not matched to a gene: 3. This CDR3 spans 14 amino acids. The CDR3 sequence: CASRPQGYNSPLHF. The CDR3 DNA reads as TGTGCCAGCAGACCACAGGGGTATAATTCACCCCTCCACTTT.

The chain uses TRBV12-5 and TRBJ2-1; 8 bases fit TRBD1. CDR1 LGHNT and CDR2 FRNRAP come from the germline V gene. Trimming took 5 bases from V and 4 from J; bases not matched to a gene: 7. The CDR3 has 15 amino acids. The CDR3 loop is CASGAGTGTYNEQFF. In DNA, the CDR3 is TGTGCTAGTGGTGCCGGGACAGGAACGTACAATGAGCAGTTCTTC. The full variable domain, rest sourced from reference TRBV12-5 and TRBJ2-1, is DARVTQTPRHKVTEMGQEVTMRCQPILGHNTVFWYRQTMMQGLELLAYFRNRAPLDDSGMPKDRFSAEMPDATLATLKIQPSEPRDSAVYFCASGAGTGTYNEQFFGPGTRLTVL.

This clone is termed medium-sized (0.01 to 0.1%). This chain uses TRBV7-8 with TRBJ1-3, with 11 bases matching TRBD1. The CDR3 is made up of 18 amino acids. Trimming removed 1 base from V and 0 bases from J; junction bases left unmatched: 5. Germline values: CDR1 SGHVS, CDR2 FQNEAQ. This CDR3 reads CASSLGSGQGVSGNTIYF. The CDR3 DNA reads TGTGCCAGCAGCTTAGGGTCGGGACAGGGGGTCTCTGGAAACACCATATATTTT.

This clone was detected once. The chain combines TRBV7-6 with TRBJ2-2, with D possibly being TRBD2 (5 bases). V lost 5 bases and J 4 bases, leaving 14 bases between the germline ends. CDR1 is SGHVS and CDR2 is FNYEAQ in the germline V gene. This CDR3 contains 15 residues. The CDR3: CASSPNYRGTGELFF. For the CDR3, the DNA is TGTGCCAGCAGCCCCAACTACCGGGGCACCGGGGAGCTGTTTTTT. The full variable domain, in which reference TRBV7-6 and TRBJ2-2 provide the parts outside the CDR3, is GAGVSQSPRYKVTKRGQDVALRCDPISGHVSLYWYRQALGQGPEFLTYFNYEAQQDKSGLPNDRFSAERPEGSISTLTIQRTEQRDSAMYRCASSPNYRGTGELFFGEGSRLTVL.

This chain links TRBV5-1 with TRBJ2-7, with TRBD1 as a possible D gene (6 bases). Trimming stripped 0 bases from V and 5 bases from J, with 15 bases between. From germline, CDR1 is SGHRS and CDR2 YFSETQ. The CDR3 runs 15 residues. CDR3 nucleotides: TGCGCCAGCAGCTTGGCCTACAGGGAATCAAACGAGCAGTACTTC. It translates to CASSLAYRESNEQYF.

The chain uses TRBV7-9 and TRBJ1-6; 9 nucleotides match TRBD1. The CDR3 runs 15 residues. V lost 5 bases and J lost 7; bases outside the gene matches: 6. The germline V gene has CDR1 SEHNR and CDR2 FQNEAQ (reference sequence). This chain's CDR3 is CASSPWGQGNSPLHF. The DNA for the CDR3 is TGTGCCAGCAGCCCTTGGGGACAGGGCAATTCACCCCTCCACTTT.

The chain's CDR3 is CASSWGQPLGNSPLHF. DNA of the CDR3: TGTGCCAGCAGCTGGGGACAGCCTTTAGGGAATTCACCCCTCCACTTT. The V and J genes are TRBV5-5 and TRBJ1-6, with 7 positions matching TRBD1. The V and J ends lost 3 bases and 7 bases, in that order; junction bases with no gene match: 10. Germline CDR1 reads SGHKS; CDR2 reads YYEKEE (reference sequence). This CDR3 has 16 amino acids.

The chain combines TRBV29-1 with TRBJ1-2; D perhaps matches TRBD1 (6 bases). The ends were cut back, 4 bases at V and 4 bases at J, with 16 bases in the middle. The CDR3 extends over 14 amino acids. In germline, CDR1 is SQVTM, CDR2 ANQGSEA. The chain's CDR3 is CSVARDRRSYGYTF. DNA of the CDR3: TGCAGCGTTGCCCGAGACAGGAGATCCTATGGCTACACCTTC.

This clone showed up just a few times. The genes are TRBV5-5 and TRBJ1-3; TRBD1 is a possible D gene (5 bases). Germline-derived CDR1 and CDR2 are SGHKS and YYEKEE (reference sequence). This CDR3 comprises 14 residues. V shed 2 bases and J shed 2 bases, with 8 bases lying between them. As DNA, the CDR3 is TGTGCCAGCAGCTTCGGGGGGGCTGGAAACACCATATATTTT. Translated: CASSFGGAGNTIYF. The full variable domain, in which reference TRBV5-5 and TRBJ1-3 provide the parts outside the CDR3, is DAGVTQSPTHLIKTRGQQVTLRCSPISGHKSVSWYQQVLGQGPQFIFQYYEKEERGRGNFPDRFSARQFPNYSSELNVNALLLGDSALYLCASSFGGAGNTIYFGEGSWLTVV.

V gene TRBV2 combines with J gene TRBJ1-1; 10 bases fit TRBD1. Losses at the gene ends were 4 bases for V and 6 bases for J; bases not matched to a gene: 5. Germline V gives CDR1 SNHLY, CDR2 FYNNEI. The CDR3 totals 14 residues. The CDR3 reads CASSATGQGSEAFF. In nucleotides, the CDR3 is TGTGCCAGCAGTGCAACGGGACAGGGGTCTGAAGCTTTCTTT.

V usage is TRBV10-1 and J usage is TRBJ2-5; a possible D gene is TRBD2 (5 bases). The ends were cut back, 2 bases at V and 0 bases at J, with 10 bases in the middle. The CDR3 loop spans 15 amino acids. In germline, CDR1 is WNHNN, CDR2 SYGVQD (reference sequence). CDR3 loop: CASSEGLAYQETQYF. The CDR3 region has the DNA TGCGCCAGCAGTGAGGGGCTAGCCTACCAAGAGACCCAGTACTTC.